This entry concerns a single T cell receptor beta chain. This specimen comes from a study of blood T cell repertoires in COVID-19. For the study at large: Sample material is recorded as cDNA or gDNA derived from T cells, B-cell-depleted T cells, or PBMCs.

Produced via immunoSEQ multiplex PCR; TCRdb's table is partial and in-frame only. The profile shows 200,000 to 300,000 clones, more than 80% of them singletons. CDR1 is SGHAT and CDR2 is FQNNGV in the germline V gene. V lost 5 bases to trimming and J lost 8 bases; unmatched junction nucleotides: 16. The CDR3 is made up of 19 amino acids. The chain carries TRBV11-2 and TRBJ2-3, with 16 bases aligning to TRBD2. Sequencing was performed on peripheral blood. This sequence originates from a woman between 40 and 55 years old with acute or convalescent COVID-19. CDR3 loop: CASSHPGLAGGEKPGTQYF. The CDR3 bases are TGTGCCAGCAGCCACCCGGGACTAGCGGGGGGGGAGAAGCCGGGTACGCAGTATTTT.